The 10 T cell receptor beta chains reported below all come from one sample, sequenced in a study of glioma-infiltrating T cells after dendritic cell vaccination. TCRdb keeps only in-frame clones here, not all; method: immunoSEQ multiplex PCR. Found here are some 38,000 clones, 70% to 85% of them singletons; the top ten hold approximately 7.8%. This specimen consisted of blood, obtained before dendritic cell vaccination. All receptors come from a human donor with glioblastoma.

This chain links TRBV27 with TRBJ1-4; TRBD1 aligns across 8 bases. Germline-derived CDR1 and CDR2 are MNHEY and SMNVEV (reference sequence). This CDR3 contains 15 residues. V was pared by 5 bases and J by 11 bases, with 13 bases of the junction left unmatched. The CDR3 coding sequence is TGTGCCAGCAGTCTTTCTGGACAGGGAATTCGGAAACTGTTTTTT. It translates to CASSLSGQGIRKLFF.

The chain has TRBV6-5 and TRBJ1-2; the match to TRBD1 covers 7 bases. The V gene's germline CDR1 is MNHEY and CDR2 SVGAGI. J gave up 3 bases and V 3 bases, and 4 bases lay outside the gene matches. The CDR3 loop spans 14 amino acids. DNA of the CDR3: TGTGCCAGCAGTTATGGCAGGGGGGACTATGGCTACACCTTC. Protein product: CASSYGRGDYGYTF.

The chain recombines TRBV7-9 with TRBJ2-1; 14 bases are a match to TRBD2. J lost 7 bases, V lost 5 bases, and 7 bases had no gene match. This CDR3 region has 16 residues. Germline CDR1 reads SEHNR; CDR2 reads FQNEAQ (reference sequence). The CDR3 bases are TGTGCCAGCAGCGCCCCGGGACTAGCGGGGGCGAATGAGCAGTTCTTC. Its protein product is CASSAPGLAGANEQFF.

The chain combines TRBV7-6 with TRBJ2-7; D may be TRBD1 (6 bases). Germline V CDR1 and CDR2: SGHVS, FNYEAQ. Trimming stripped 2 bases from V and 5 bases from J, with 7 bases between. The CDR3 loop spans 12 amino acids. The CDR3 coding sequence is TGTGCCAGCAGCTTAACAGGGAACGAGCAGTACTTC. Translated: CASSLTGNEQYF.

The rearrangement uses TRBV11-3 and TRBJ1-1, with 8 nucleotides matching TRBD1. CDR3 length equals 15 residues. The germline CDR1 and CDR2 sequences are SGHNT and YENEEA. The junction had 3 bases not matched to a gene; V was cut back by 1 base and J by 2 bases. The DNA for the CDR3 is TGTGCCAGCAGCTTAGTAGGACAGGGTAACACTGAAGCTTTCTTT. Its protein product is CASSLVGQGNTEAFF.

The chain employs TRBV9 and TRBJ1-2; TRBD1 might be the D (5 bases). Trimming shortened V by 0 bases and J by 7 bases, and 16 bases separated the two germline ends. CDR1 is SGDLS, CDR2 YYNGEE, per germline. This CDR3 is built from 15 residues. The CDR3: CASSVGQGRGAGYTF. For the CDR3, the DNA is TGTGCCAGCAGCGTAGGTCAGGGTCGTGGGGCTGGCTACACCTTC. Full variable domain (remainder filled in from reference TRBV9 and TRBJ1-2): DSGVTQTPKHLITATGQRVTLRCSPRSGDLSVYWYQQSLDQGLQFLIQYYNGEERAKGNILERFSAQQFPDLHSELNLSSLELGDSALYFCASSVGQGRGAGYTFGSGTRLTVV.

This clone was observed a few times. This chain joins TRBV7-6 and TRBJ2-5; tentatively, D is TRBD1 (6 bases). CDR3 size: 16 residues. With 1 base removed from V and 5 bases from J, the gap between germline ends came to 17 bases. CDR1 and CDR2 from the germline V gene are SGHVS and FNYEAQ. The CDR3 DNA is TGTGCCAGCAGCTTAGGCCCAGGGGAAGGGACGGAGACCCAGTACTTC. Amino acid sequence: CASSLGPGEGTETQYF.

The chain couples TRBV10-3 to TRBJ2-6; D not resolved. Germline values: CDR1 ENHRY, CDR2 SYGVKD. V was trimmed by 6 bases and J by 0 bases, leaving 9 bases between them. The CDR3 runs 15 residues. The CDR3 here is CAIRADYSGANVLTF. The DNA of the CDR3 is TGTGCCATCAGGGCGGATTACTCTGGGGCCAACGTCCTGACTTTC.

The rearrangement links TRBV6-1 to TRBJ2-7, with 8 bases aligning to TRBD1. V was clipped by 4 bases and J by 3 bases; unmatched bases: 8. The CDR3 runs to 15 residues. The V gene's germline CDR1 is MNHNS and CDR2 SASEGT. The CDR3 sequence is CASSGDRTAGYEQYF. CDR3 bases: TGTGCCAGCAGTGGGGACAGGACCGCGGGCTACGAGCAGTACTTC.

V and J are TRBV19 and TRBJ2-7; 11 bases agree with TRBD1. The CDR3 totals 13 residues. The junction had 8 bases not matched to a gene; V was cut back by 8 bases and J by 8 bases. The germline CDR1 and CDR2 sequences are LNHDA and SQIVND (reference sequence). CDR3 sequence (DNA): TGTGCCAGTCGCCGGGACAGGGGGTTCCAGCAGTACTTC. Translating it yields CASRRDRGFQQYF.